This entry lists 20 T cell receptor beta chains sequenced from one sample in a study of T cell responses to AZD1222 COVID-19 vaccine. Libraries were prepared by immunoSEQ multiplex PCR; TCRdb keeps only in-frame clonotypes and omits some of them. This table holds tens of thousands of clones, under 95% found once. The specimen was peripheral blood, collected 28 days after the second AZD1222 dose. These receptors originate from an adult who received the AZD1222 COVID-19 vaccine.

This clone came up a few times. The rearrangement links TRBV18 to TRBJ2-1; 9 bases match TRBD2. In germline, CDR1 is KGHSH, CDR2 LQKENI. Unmatched junction bases numbered 3, after V lost 2 bases and J lost 4 bases. The CDR3 covers 15 residues. The CDR3 coding sequence is TGTGCCAGCTCACCAGAGCTAGCGGGGTACAATGAGCAGTTCTTC. It yields the protein CASSPELAGYNEQFF.

The chain links TRBV5-8 to TRBJ2-1; D may be TRBD1 (5 bases). Trimming stripped 1 base from V and 3 bases from J, with 14 bases between. The CDR3 sequence is 16 residues long. The V gene's germline CDR1 is SGHTS and CDR2 YDEGEE. The CDR3 DNA reads TGTGCCAGCAGCTTGAGTCAGGGTGGGGACTACAATGAGCAGTTCTTC. Its protein product is CASSLSQGGDYNEQFF. The variable domain in full, completed from reference TRBV5-8 and TRBJ2-1, reads EAGVTQSPTHLIKTRGQQATLRCSPISGHTSVYWYQQALGLGLQFLLWYDEGEERNRGNFPPRFSGRQFPNYSSELNVNALELEDSALYLCASSLSQGGDYNEQFFGPGTRLTVL.

V and J are TRBV5-4 and TRBJ2-1; 10 bases line up with TRBD1. The CDR3 sequence is 14 residues long. Germline V CDR1 and CDR2: SGHNT, YYREEE (reference sequence). With 4 bases clipped from V and 7 bases from J, the junction kept 5 bases outside the gene matches. CDR3 in DNA: TGTGCCAGCAGCATCGGACAGGGGGATAATGAGCAGTTCTTC. Translation gives CASSIGQGDNEQFF.

Of note for this clone: One junction end disagrees with the germline gene, perhaps due to a read error. Other nucleotide sequences in the sample specify the same CDR3. The V and J genes are TRBV11-2 and TRBJ2-1, with 14 bases matching TRBD2. Germline CDR1 is SGHAT and CDR2 is FQNNGV. The length of the CDR3 is 15 residues. CDR3 DNA: TGTGCCAGCAGCGGAAGACTAGCGGGAGGGCATGAGCAATTCTTC. Protein sequence: CASSGRLAGGHEQFF. The variable domain in full, with the rest retrieved from reference TRBV11-2 and TRBJ2-1, is EAGVAQSPRYKIIEKRQSVAFWCNPISGHATLYWYQQILGQGPKLLIQFQNNGVVDDSQLPKDRFSAERLKGVDSTLKIQPAKLEDSAVYLCASSGRLAGGHEQFFGPGTRLTVL.

The chain couples TRBV30 to TRBJ2-1; 11 bases match TRBD2. This CDR3 contains 16 residues. The trim removed 0 bases at V and 6 bases at J, leaving 7 bases unmatched. The V gene's germline CDR1 is GTSNPN and CDR2 SVGIG (reference sequence). CDR3: CAWSVPTSGRSNEQFF. The CDR3 DNA sequence: TGTGCCTGGAGTGTTCCCACTAGCGGGAGATCCAATGAGCAGTTCTTC.

The rearrangement links TRBV5-4 to TRBJ1-1; D is uncertain. The CDR3 is made up of 15 amino acids. Trimming took 0 bases from V and 1 from J, leaving 10 bases between them. In germline, CDR1 is SGHNT, CDR2 YYREEE (reference sequence). The DNA of the CDR3 is TGTGCCAGCAGCTTGGATGGGGTTGGGAACACTGAAGCTTTCTTT. Protein sequence: CASSLDGVGNTEAFF.

The chain employs TRBV7-3 and TRBJ2-1; the match to TRBD2 covers 7 bases. Germline CDR1 reads SGHTA; CDR2 reads FQGTGA. This CDR3 is built from 16 residues. With 1 base clipped from V and 2 bases from J, the junction kept 5 bases outside the gene matches. The CDR3 protein is CASSLSPGGPYNEQFF. The CDR3 DNA sequence: TGTGCCAGCAGCTTAAGCCCGGGAGGCCCCTACAATGAGCAGTTCTTC.

The V gene is TRBV10-3, the J gene TRBJ2-1; D perhaps matches TRBD2 (6 bases). Trimming shortened V by 8 bases and J by 10 bases, and 21 bases separated the two germline ends. CDR1 is ENHRY, CDR2 SYGVKD, per germline. This CDR3 spans 14 amino acids. CDR3 DNA: TGTGCCATCGGAGGGGCGGTGGCCGGGGAGGAGCAGTTCTTC. This codes for CAIGGAVAGEEQFF.

The chain couples TRBV11-2 to TRBJ2-5, with 7 bases lining up with TRBD1. V shed 5 bases, J shed 5 bases, and the junction held 5 bases outside the gene matches. The CDR3 runs to 13 residues. Per the germline V gene, CDR1 is SGHAT and CDR2 is FQNNGV. Here the CDR3 reads CASSPTGRETQYF. The CDR3 DNA follows: TGTGCCAGCAGCCCGACAGGGCGGGAGACCCAGTACTTC. Supplemented by reference TRBV11-2 and TRBJ2-5, the full variable domain reads EAGVAQSPRYKIIEKRQSVAFWCNPISGHATLYWYQQILGQGPKLLIQFQNNGVVDDSQLPKDRFSAERLKGVDSTLKIQPAKLEDSAVYLCASSPTGRETQYFGPGTRLLVL.

The DNA for the CDR3 is TGTGCCAGCAGCTTGGGGGTAATTGGACTTAATGAAAAACTGTTTTTT. Translation: CASSLGVIGLNEKLFF. This chain connects TRBV5-8 to TRBJ1-4; D not certain. CDR1 is SGHTS, CDR2 YDEGEE, per germline. Trimming shortened V by 0 bases and J by 4 bases, and 13 bases separated the two germline ends. The CDR3 extends over 16 amino acids.

Turning to this clone: Within the sample, other DNA sequences also encode this same CDR3. The chain links TRBV5-4 to TRBJ2-7; D may be TRBD1 (5 bases). V lost 1 base and J lost 3, with 5 bases in between. The CDR3 length is 12 residues. CDR1 and CDR2 (germline): SGHNT, YYREEE (reference sequence). CDR3 nucleotides: TGTGCCAGCAGCTTGAGGGGCTACGAGCAGTACTTC. Encoded protein: CASSLRGYEQYF.

The chain links TRBV28 to TRBJ2-3, with D perhaps TRBD2 (5 bases). The CDR3 sequence is 17 residues long. V lost 4 bases to trimming and J lost 3 bases, with 20 bases between them. Germline loops: CDR1 MDHEN, CDR2 SYDVKM. This CDR3 is CASSSPQALAATDTQYF. CDR3 nucleotide sequence: TGTGCCAGCAGTTCCCCGCAAGCGCTAGCCGCTACAGATACGCAGTATTTT.

The chain has TRBV15 and TRBJ2-5; D possibly corresponds to TRBD1 (7 bases). Germline CDR1 LNHNV, CDR2 YYDKDF (reference sequence). The length of the CDR3 is 15 residues. The V end lost 5 bases, the J end lost 3 bases, and 16 bases lay between the germline ends. This chain's CDR3 is CATSGGTVLKETQYF. The CDR3 bases are TGTGCCACCAGCGGCGGGACAGTCCTAAAAGAGACCCAGTACTTC.

The chain employs TRBV9 and TRBJ2-5; D remains ambiguous. V shed 0 bases and J shed 5 bases, with 8 bases lying between them. The CDR3 length is 13 residues. CDR1 SGDLS and CDR2 YYNGEE come from the germline V gene. CDR3 sequence: CASSVGRWETQYF. The CDR3 coding sequence is TGTGCCAGCAGCGTAGGGAGATGGGAGACCCAGTACTTC.

The DNA of the CDR3 is TGTGCCAGCACAAGGACAGGATTAAGCTCTGGAAACACCATATATTTT. Amino acids: CASTRTGLSSGNTIYF. This rearrangement joins TRBV6-6 to TRBJ1-3, with 7 positions matching TRBD1. CDR3 length: 16 residues. The V segment lost 7 bases and the J segment 0 bases; nucleotides outside the gene matches: 9. In germline, CDR1 is MNHNY, CDR2 SVGAGI (reference sequence).

The CDR3 sequence: CASSSLSPGYSGNTIYF. The CDR3 DNA is TGTGCCAGCAGTTCCCTTTCCCCGGGGTACTCTGGAAACACCATATATTTT. The chain has TRBV2 and TRBJ1-3; D uncertain. CDR1 is SNHLY and CDR2 is FYNNEI in the germline V gene. V was shortened by 5 bases and J by 0 bases, with 17 bases between the two germline ends. The CDR3 extends over 17 amino acids.

The chain uses TRBV28 and TRBJ1-4, with D perhaps TRBD1 (6 bases). This CDR3 has 17 amino acids. The V end lost 6 bases, the J end lost 0 bases, and 17 bases lay between the germline ends. The germline V gene encodes CDR1 MDHEN and CDR2 SYDVKM. The CDR3 here is CASRGQGGGATNEKLFF. The CDR3 DNA reads TGTGCCAGCAGAGGGCAGGGAGGGGGTGCAACTAATGAAAAACTGTTTTTT.

The gene calls are TRBV27 and TRBJ2-7; TRBD2 agrees at 9 bases. V gave up 4 bases and J gave up 4 bases; unmatched junction bases: 11. Per germline, CDR1 MNHEY and CDR2 SMNVEV (reference sequence). This CDR3 comprises 16 residues. CDR3 nucleotides: TGTGCCAGCAGTTCAATAAGTAGCGGGAGTGGATACGAGCAGTACTTC. It yields the protein CASSSISSGSGYEQYF.

V and J are TRBV28 and TRBJ1-2, with D perhaps TRBD1 (5 bases). V lost 10 bases and J 0 bases, leaving 12 bases between the germline ends. The CDR3 covers 13 residues. Germline assignment: CDR1 MDHEN and CDR2 SYDVKM. CDR3 loop: CATHRGANYGYTF. In DNA form, the CDR3 reads TGTGCCACCCACAGAGGGGCTAACTATGGCTACACCTTC.

The chain has TRBV7-9 and TRBJ1-3, with D possibly being TRBD1 (5 bases). The germline V and J ends were trimmed by 4 bases and 3 bases, with 16 bases remaining between them. The V gene's germline CDR1 is SEHNR and CDR2 FQNEAQ (reference sequence). The CDR3 is 16 amino acids. The CDR3 loop is CASSSSGRPNGNTIYF. The CDR3 DNA reads TGTGCCAGCAGCTCCTCGGGACGGCCGAATGGAAACACCATATATTTT.